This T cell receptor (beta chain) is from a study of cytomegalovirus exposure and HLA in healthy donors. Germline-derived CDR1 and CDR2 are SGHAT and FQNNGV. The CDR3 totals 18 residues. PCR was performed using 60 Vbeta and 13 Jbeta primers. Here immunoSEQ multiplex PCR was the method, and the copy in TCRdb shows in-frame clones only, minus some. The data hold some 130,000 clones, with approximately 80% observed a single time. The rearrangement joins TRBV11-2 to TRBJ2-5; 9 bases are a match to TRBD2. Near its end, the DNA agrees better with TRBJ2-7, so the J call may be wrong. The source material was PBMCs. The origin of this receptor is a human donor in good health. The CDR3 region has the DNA TGTGCCAGCACTCCGCGGGGGGGCATCTTCGTGGCGTCCTACGAGCAGTACTTC. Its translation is CASTPRGGIFVASYEQYF.